Listed below are T cell receptor beta chains from one sample, sequenced in a study of cytomegalovirus exposure and HLA in healthy donors. Clones were read by immunoSEQ multiplex PCR, and TCRdb kept only the in-frame ones, dropping some. The table records about 200,000 clones, about 70% of them present only once. The sequencing input was PBMCs. The receptors originated from a woman in her thirties in good health and CMV-seronegative. Both conserved end residues are part of each CDR3. A D gene is named only where the DNA matches it firmly. Expanded clones get a size class; other rows say once, few or many, or leave the size out.

>TRBJ2-7|-|TRBV5-6|TRBD2
TGTGCCAGCAGCCACGCGGGGGAGGGCTACGAGCAGTACTTC
CASSHAGEGYEQYF
>TRBJ1-3|few|TRBV18|-
TGTGCCAGCTCACGGGAACAGGGTACTTCTGGAAACACCATATATTTT
CASSREQGTSGNTIYF
>TRBJ2-7|-|TRBV7-8|TRBD1
TGTGCCAGCAGCCTCCCCGCGGACAGGGAATCCCCCGAGCAGTACTTC
CASSLPADRESPEQYF
>TRBJ1-4|-|TRBV6-1|-
TGTGCCAGCAGGTATTCGGACAGCTCTGAAAAACTGTTTTTT
CASRYSDSSEKLFF
>TRBJ2-3|-|TRBV7-6|TRBD2
TGTGCCAGCAGCCCTGGGCGGGGGGCAGATACGCAGTATTTT
CASSPGRGADTQYF
>TRBJ2-7|few|TRBV7-9|TRBD2
TGTTCCAGCAGCCCGGGACTAGCGGGGGTCCGCTACGAGCAGTACTTC
CSSSPGLAGVRYEQYF
>TRBJ2-3|-|TRBV11-2|-
TGTGCCAGCGGGGGCCGTACTCCTAGCACAGATACGCAGTATTTT
CASGGRTPSTDTQYF
>TRBJ1-6|-|TRBV7-8|-
TGTGCCAGCAGCTTTCCGAGCTTAAATTCACCCCTCCACTTT
CASSFPSLNSPLHF
>TRBJ2-4|-|TRBV15|-
TGTGCCACCAGGAGGGCCGGGGAAAACATTCAGTACTTC
CATRRAGENIQYF
>TRBJ1-2|-|TRBV6-1|TRBD1
TGTGCCAGCAGTGTGAAGACAGGGAACTATGGCTACACCTTC
CASSVKTGNYGYTF
>TRBJ2-2|few|TRBV27|-
TGTGCCAGCAGTCCTCTCAGTTGGGGGGTAACCGGGGAGCTGTTTTTT
CASSPLSWGVTGELFF
>TRBJ2-1|-|TRBV6-1|-
TGTGCCAGCAGTCAACTAGAGAATGAGCAGTTCTTC
CASSQLENEQFF
>TRBJ1-4|-|TRBV11-2|-
TGTGCCAGCAGCTTAACGGCGGCAACTAATGAAAAACTGTTTTTT
CASSLTAATNEKLFF
>TRBJ2-5|once|TRBV27|TRBD2
TGTGCCAGCACCGAAGCGGGGGGGCGGCAGACCCAGTACTTC
CASTEAGGRQTQYF
>TRBJ2-1|-|TRBV29-1|-
TGCAGCGTTGATGAGGGAGGAAGATCCAATGAGCAGTTCTTC
CSVDEGGRSNEQFF
>TRBJ2-6|-|TRBV1|-
TGCACCAGCAGCCAAGATCGGGACACTCGCTCTGGGGCCAACGTCCTGACTTTC
CTSSQDRDTRSGANVLTF
>TRBJ2-3|-|TRBV15|TRBD2
TGTGCCACCAGCAGGGTGACTAGCGGGAGAATTGATACGCAGTATTTT
CATSRVTSGRIDTQYF
>TRBJ1-1|-|TRBV6-5|-
TGTGCCAGCAGCTTCCAGGGAACTGAAGCTTTCTTT
CASSFQGTEAFF
>TRBJ1-2|few|TRBV27|-
TGTGCCAGCAGTTCGCTTACAGGAGTTAATGGCTACACCTTC
CASSSLTGVNGYTF
>TRBJ1-4|-|TRBV2|-
TGTGCCAGCAGTGAATTCTACAGAACTAATGAAAAACTGTTTTTT
CASSEFYRTNEKLFF
>TRBJ1-2|few|TRBV30|-
TGTGCCTGGAGTTCGGGTAACTATGGCTACACCTTC
CAWSSGNYGYTF
>TRBJ2-3|-|TRBV19|-
TGTGCCAGTAGGCCGTGGGGGGTGGATACGCAGTATTTT
CASRPWGVDTQYF